The rows below give T cell receptor beta chains drawn from one sample of a study of metastatic and nonmetastatic thyroid tumors. TCRdb used MiXCR to call clones anew from the PCR reads. The sample gives 15,000 to 20,000 clones, roughly 30% of which show up once; 7% to 8.5% is in the top ten. What was sequenced was tumor tissue. These TCRs come from a female donor with papillary thyroid cancer or a benign thyroid nodule (not recorded which). Some clones in this sample may be carry-over from other donors' samples. Each CDR3 is given with its conserved first and last residue. Fields, in order: clone size, V gene, D gene, J gene, CDR3 protein, CDR3 DNA. D genes are given only for firm matches. Rows give clone size only sometimes, using once, few, many, or a class for an expanded clone.

size: many
V: TRBV29-1
D: -
J: TRBJ2-1
CDR3: CSAGRMDEQFF
DNA: TGCAGCGCTGGTAGGATGGATGAGCAGTTCTTC

size: medium-sized
V: TRBV11-3
D: -
J: TRBJ2-1
CDR3: CASSLVRAWDEQFF
DNA: TGTGCCAGCAGCTTAGTGCGGGCCTGGGATGAGCAGTTCTTC

size: -
V: TRBV7-2
D: TRBD2
J: TRBJ2-5
CDR3: CASSHSLAGRETQYF
DNA: TGTGCCAGCAGCCACAGTCTAGCGGGGCGGGAGACCCAGTACTTC

size: medium-sized
V: TRBV4-1
D: -
J: TRBJ2-4
CDR3: CASSQDPAKNIQYF
DNA: TGCGCCAGCAGCCAAGACCCGGCCAAAAACATTCAGTACTTC

size: few
V: TRBV6-1
D: -
J: TRBJ1-3
CDR3: CASTPDSSGNTIYF
DNA: TGTGCCAGCACCCCGGACAGCTCTGGAAACACCATATATTTT

size: few
V: TRBV6-4
D: -
J: TRBJ1-3
CDR3: CASSPEDSSGNTIYF
DNA: TGTGCCAGCAGTCCCGAGGACAGCTCTGGAAACACCATATATTTT

size: -
V: TRBV4-2
D: -
J: TRBJ2-1
CDR3: CASSQDRHNEQFF
DNA: TGTGCCAGCAGCCAAGATCGGCATAATGAGCAGTTCTTC

size: -
V: TRBV30
D: -
J: TRBJ1-6
CDR3: CAWVPSPGAPLHF
DNA: TGTGCCTGGGTCCCCAGCCCGGGAGCACCCCTCCACTTT

size: -
V: TRBV12-3/TRBV12-4
D: -
J: TRBJ2-1
CDR3: CASSLGIGDDEQFF
DNA: TGTGCCAGCAGTTTAGGGATCGGGGATGATGAGCAGTTCTTC

size: -
V: TRBV20-1
D: -
J: TRBJ2-7
CDR3: CSASLDSYEQYF
DNA: TGCAGTGCTAGCCTGGACTCCTACGAGCAGTACTTC

size: medium-sized
V: TRBV27
D: TRBD1
J: TRBJ1-1
CDR3: CASSLDRVNTEAFF
DNA: TGTGCCAGCAGTTTAGACAGGGTGAACACTGAAGCTTTCTTT

size: medium-sized
V: TRBV5-1
D: TRBD2
J: TRBJ2-5
CDR3: CASSLGGADQETQYF
DNA: TGCGCCAGCAGCCTCGGGGGGGCGGACCAAGAGACCCAGTACTTC

size: many
V: TRBV6-4
D: TRBD2
J: TRBJ2-5
CDR3: CASSDSSGGAETQYF
DNA: TGTGCCAGCAGTGACAGTAGCGGGGGGGCCGAGACCCAGTACTTC

size: -
V: TRBV18
D: TRBD1
J: TRBJ1-5
CDR3: CASSTGFDQPQHF
DNA: TGTGCCAGCTCGACAGGGTTCGATCAGCCCCAGCATTTT

size: -
V: TRBV20-1
D: TRBD1
J: TRBJ1-1
CDR3: CSAPQGDTEAFF
DNA: TGCAGTGCTCCCCAGGGGGACACTGAAGCTTTCTTT

size: -
V: TRBV20-1
D: -
J: TRBJ1-2
CDR3: CSAAPAPYGYTF
DNA: TGCAGTGCTGCCCCGGCCCCGTATGGCTACACCTTC

size: medium-sized
V: TRBV9
D: -
J: TRBJ2-5
CDR3: CASSTTAGVIETQYF
DNA: TGTGCCAGCAGCACCACCGCAGGGGTTATCGAGACCCAGTACTTC

size: few
V: TRBV6-1
D: TRBD2
J: TRBJ2-7
CDR3: CASNRGEREQYF
DNA: TGTGCCAGCAACCGGGGGGAGAGGGAGCAGTACTTC

size: -
V: TRBV12-3/TRBV12-4
D: -
J: TRBJ1-3
CDR3: CASTPTSEGANTIYF
DNA: TGTGCCAGCACCCCAACCTCGGAGGGCGCAAACACCATATATTTT